This T cell receptor (beta chain) was sequenced during a study of blood T cells in healthy people across ages. About this clonotype: Its specificity is not known.

This CDR3 has 13 amino acids. Trimming took 7 bases from V and 6 from J, leaving 14 bases between them. Study-level points and caveats: Per million T cells, TCR beta diversity dropped roughly linearly as age increased.

The total RNA that was extracted per sample amounted to at least 5.5 micrograms. The use of a sample-barcoded 5' primer and a J-beta primer mix characterized a second PCR of about 7 to 12 cycles. TCRdb independently ran MiXCR on the 5' RACE reads; one entry per CDR3 protein. Of approximately 2,000,000 distinct CDR3 sequences listed, roughly two fifths are singletons. The specimen sequenced was blood. The genes are TRBV12-3 or TRBV12-4 and TRBJ2-3; D tentatively reads TRBD1 or TRBD2 (5 bases each). The TCR comes from a human donor in good health. The CDR3 loop is CASNRDPGDTQYF. In DNA, the CDR3 is TGTGCCAGCAACCGGGACCCCGGGGATACGCAGTATTTT.